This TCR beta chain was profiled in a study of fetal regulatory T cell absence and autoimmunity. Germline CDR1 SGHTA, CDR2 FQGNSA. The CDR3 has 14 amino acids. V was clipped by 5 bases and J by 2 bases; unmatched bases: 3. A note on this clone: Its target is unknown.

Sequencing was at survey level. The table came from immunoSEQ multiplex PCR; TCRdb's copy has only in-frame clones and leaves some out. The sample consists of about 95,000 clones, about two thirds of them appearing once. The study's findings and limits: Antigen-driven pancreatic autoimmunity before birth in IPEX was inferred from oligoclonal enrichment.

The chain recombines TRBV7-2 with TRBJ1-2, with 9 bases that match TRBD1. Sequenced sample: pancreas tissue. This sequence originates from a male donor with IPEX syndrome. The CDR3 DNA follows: TGTGCCAGCAGCGAGGGACAGGGCAACTATGGCTACACCTTC. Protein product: CASSEGQGNYGYTF.